One sample yielded the 9 T cell receptor beta chains listed below, sequenced in a study of T cell repertoires in cytomegalovirus infection. MiXCR was run by TCRdb on the reads, yielding one entry per CDR3 protein. The sample contains approximately 76,000 distinct CDR3 sequences, less than 4.5% of which appear only once. The sequenced sample was PBMCs. The receptor source for this set is a human donor in good health (CMV status not recorded). Some clones in this sample may be carry-over from other donors' samples.

This clonotype was picked up many times. V usage is TRBV7-8 and J usage is TRBJ2-5; the D gene could be TRBD1 or TRBD2 (5 bases each). The germline V gene encodes CDR1 SGHVS and CDR2 FQNEAQ. This CDR3 comprises 16 residues. V was clipped by 0 bases and J by 5 bases, with 16 bases between them. The CDR3 region has the DNA TGTGCCAGCAGCTTAGCTCGGGGACGGAGCGGTGAGACCCAGTACTTC. Translating it yields CASSLARGRSGETQYF.

This clonotype has ten or more counts. The chain combines TRBV20-1 with TRBJ1-2; D gene unclear. This CDR3 has 13 amino acids. V was shortened by 0 bases and J by 2 bases, with 7 bases between the two germline ends. Germline V gene data show CDR1 as DFQATT and CDR2 as SNEGSKA (reference sequence). This chain's CDR3 is CSAREGGNYGYTF. As DNA, the CDR3 is TGCAGTGCTAGAGAAGGAGGGAACTATGGCTACACCTTC.

This clonotype was seen at least ten times. This chain joins TRBV6-6 and TRBJ1-6, with 8 bases that match TRBD1. J gave up 5 bases and V 5 bases, and 2 bases lay outside the gene matches. The CDR3 runs 14 residues. Germline CDR1 is MNHNY and CDR2 is SVGAGI (reference sequence). The CDR3 nucleotides are TGTGCCAGCAGTCCGACAGGGGATAATTCACCCCTCCACTTT. Its protein is CASSPTGDNSPLHF.

This clonotype is categorized as medium-sized. This chain uses TRBV28 with TRBJ2-5; D uncertain. This CDR3 is 12 amino acids long. The germline V gene has CDR1 MDHEN and CDR2 SYDVKM. V lost 4 bases to trimming and J lost 6 bases, with 9 bases between them. The CDR3 is CASSSTRKTQYF. DNA of the CDR3: TGTGCCAGCAGTTCCACCCGAAAGACCCAGTACTTC.

This clonotype was counted at least ten times. The V and J genes are TRBV7-6 and TRBJ2-3; D possibly matches TRBD1 or TRBD2 (5 bases each). The CDR3 has 18 amino acids. V was trimmed by 2 bases and J by 3 bases, leaving 21 bases between them. Germline V gene lookup returns CDR1 SGHVS and CDR2 FNYEAQ. The CDR3 nucleotides read TGTGCCAGCAGCTTACACACCGGTTTCCAGAGGGGTACAGATACGCAGTATTTT. Amino acid sequence: CASSLHTGFQRGTDTQYF.

This clonotype was seen many times. The rearrangement uses TRBV7-2 and TRBJ2-5, with no clear D. The CDR3 loop spans 11 amino acids. Germline V gene lookup returns CDR1 SGHTA and CDR2 FQGNSA. V was clipped by 6 bases and J by 9 bases, with 11 bases between them. CDR3 sequence (DNA): TGTGCCAGCAGTCAAAAGACCTCCCAGTACTTC. As protein: CASSQKTSQYF.

There are many counts of this clonotype. The chain uses TRBV19 and TRBJ1-5; TRBD1 might be the D (5 bases). There are 13 residues in the CDR3. V lost 6 bases, J lost 4 bases, and 10 bases lay in between. Germline assignment: CDR1 LNHDA and CDR2 SQIVND (reference sequence). The DNA of the CDR3 is TGTGCCAGTAGGACCGGGGGTAATCAGCCCCAGCATTTT. Translating it yields CASRTGGNQPQHF.

The table lists this clonotype with many counts. The gene calls are TRBV28 and TRBJ2-3; no reliable D call. The V gene lost 3 bases and the J gene lost 7 bases, with 14 bases spanning the gap. This CDR3 contains 14 residues. Germline loops: CDR1 MDHEN, CDR2 SYDVKM. The CDR3 DNA reads as TGTGCCAGCAGTTTCAACAGACGTTCCAATACGCAGTATTTT. Its translation: CASSFNRRSNTQYF.

This clonotype was detected ten times or more. The rearrangement uses TRBV5-4 and TRBJ2-3; TRBD2 matches 7 bases. Trimming cost V 4 bases and J 3 bases; bases outside gene matches: 8. The germline V gene has CDR1 SGHNT and CDR2 YYREEE (reference sequence). The CDR3 loop spans 15 amino acids. In nucleotides, the CDR3 is TGTGCCAGCAGCCCGAGGGAGGGAGCGACAGATACGCAGTATTTT. This encodes CASSPREGATDTQYF.